These 14 T cell receptor beta chains came from one sample sequenced in a study of T cell changes during pregnancy in multiple sclerosis. Sequenced by immunoSEQ multiplex PCR; TCRdb stores in-frame clones only, minus some. Of about 26,000 clones in the sample, 89% were seen once. The source material was CD8+ T cells from peripheral blood mononuclear cells, sampled in the second trimester of pregnancy. These receptors were collected from a female donor with multiple sclerosis, enrolled in a pregnancy study.

The rearrangement uses TRBV2 and TRBJ2-5; the match to TRBD2 covers 8 bases. CDR3 length equals 18 residues. Germline CDR1 is SNHLY and CDR2 is FYNNEI. The trim removed 4 bases at V and 0 bases at J, leaving 13 bases unmatched. CDR3 loop: CASSGREVLRYYQETQYF. The CDR3 bases are TGTGCCAGCAGTGGGCGGGAGGTGCTGAGATATTACCAAGAGACCCAGTACTTC. The variable domain in full, completed from reference TRBV2 and TRBJ2-5, reads EPEVTQTPSHQVTQMGQEVILRCVPISNHLYFYWYRQILGQKVEFLVSFYNNEISEKSEIFDDQFSVERPDGSNFTLKIRSTKLEDSAMYFCASSGREVLRYYQETQYFGPGTRLLVL.

The rearrangement links TRBV5-1 to TRBJ2-1, with TRBD2 as a possible D gene (5 bases). CDR1 and CDR2 from the germline V gene are SGHRS and YFSETQ. This CDR3 has 15 residues. V lost 4 bases and J 5 bases, leaving 16 bases between the germline ends. The CDR3 nucleotides are TGCGCCAGCAGCGACCGGGAAGCTTTTAACAATGAGCAGTTCTTC. It is translated as CASSDREAFNNEQFF.

The chain joins TRBV7-9 to TRBJ2-7, with TRBD2 as a possible D gene (7 bases). The germline CDR1 and CDR2 sequences are SEHNR and FQNEAQ (reference sequence). With 5 bases removed from V and 3 bases from J, the gap between germline ends came to 20 bases. This CDR3 is 16 amino acids long. The CDR3 nucleotides are TGTGCCAGCAGCCGCGATCAGGTCGGGGGGCTCTACGAGCAGTACTTC. Amino acids: CASSRDQVGGLYEQYF.

The chain is built from TRBV27 and TRBJ1-5; no definite D call. The germline CDR1 and CDR2 sequences are MNHEY and SMNVEV (reference sequence). V lost 5 bases, J lost 1 base, and 9 bases lay in between. CDR3 length: 14 residues. The chain's CDR3 is CASSLLASNQPQHF. The DNA of the CDR3 is TGTGCCAGCAGTCTTTTAGCAAGCAATCAGCCCCAGCATTTT.

The chain is built from TRBV6-1 and TRBJ2-1, with 10 bases matching TRBD1. From germline, CDR1 is MNHNS and CDR2 SASEGT. J lost 10 bases, V lost 1 base, and 10 bases had no gene match. The CDR3 runs to 16 residues. In nucleotides, the CDR3 is TGTGCCAGCAGTGAAGTGGGGACAGGGGTATCAGGGGAGCAGTTCTTC. This sequence encodes CASSEVGTGVSGEQFF.

The rearrangement uses TRBV4-3 and TRBJ2-7, with TRBD1 matching over 7 bases. This CDR3 spans 15 amino acids. V lost 1 base and J lost 4; bases outside the gene matches: 7. Germline CDR1 reads LGHNA; CDR2 reads YSLEER. The CDR3 sequence is CASSQGRGGGYEQYF. For the CDR3, the DNA is TGCGCCAGCAGCCAAGGCAGAGGGGGCGGGTACGAGCAGTACTTC.

V gene TRBV6-4 combines with J gene TRBJ2-2, with D unresolved. The V and J ends lost 2 bases and 7 bases respectively, with 11 bases between them. The germline gives CDR1 MRHNA, CDR2 SNTAGT. The CDR3 covers 14 residues. The CDR3 region has the DNA TGTGCCAGCAGTGACGGGCACCAGAACGGGGAGCTGTTTTTT. Protein: CASSDGHQNGELFF.

This chain uses TRBV11-2 with TRBJ2-7; 9 bases are shared with TRBD1. CDR3 length equals 15 residues. Germline CDR1 and CDR2: SGHAT and FQNNGV. Losses at the gene ends were 5 bases for V and 0 bases for J; bases not matched to a gene: 5. CDR3 DNA: TGTGCCAGCAGCACCGGACAGGGGCCCTCCTACGAGCAGTACTTC. Protein sequence: CASSTGQGPSYEQYF.

This chain connects TRBV27 to TRBJ2-7; 8 positions agree with TRBD1. Germline loops: CDR1 MNHEY, CDR2 SMNVEV (reference sequence). After removal of 3 bases from V and 7 bases from J, the junction contained 8 bases not matched to a gene. This CDR3 is 14 amino acids long. The CDR3 DNA reads TGTGCCAGCAGTTTGGGCAGGGGGCTTCTAGAGCAGTACTTC. This gives the protein CASSLGRGLLEQYF.

V is TRBV5-1 and J is TRBJ2-2; no clear D. With 4 bases removed from V and 1 base from J, the gap between germline ends came to 8 bases. This CDR3 region has 14 residues. The germline V gene has CDR1 SGHRS and CDR2 YFSETQ. The CDR3: CASSPPQNTGELFF. The CDR3 DNA follows: TGCGCCAGCAGCCCCCCCCAGAACACCGGGGAGCTGTTTTTT.

This clone occurred once. The genes are TRBV11-2 and TRBJ2-7, with a possible D match to TRBD1 (6 bases). The germline gives CDR1 SGHAT, CDR2 FQNNGV. The CDR3 has 16 amino acids. V gave up 5 bases and J gave up 3 bases, with 20 bases separating them. The chain's CDR3 is CASSSDRRQDFYEQYF. CDR3 in DNA: TGTGCCAGCAGCAGTGACAGGAGACAGGACTTCTACGAGCAGTACTTC.

This sequence joins TRBV6-6 and TRBJ1-1, with D possibly matching TRBD1 (5 bases). CDR1 and CDR2 from the germline V gene are MNHNY and SVGAGI (reference sequence). The CDR3 runs 13 residues. V gave up 2 bases and J gave up 4 bases, with 8 bases separating them. CDR3 region: CASSYGGGTEAFF. Here the CDR3 DNA reads TGTGCCAGCAGTTACGGGGGAGGCACTGAAGCTTTCTTT.

The V and J genes are TRBV19 and TRBJ2-1, with 14 bases fitting TRBD2. This CDR3 region has 16 residues. CDR1 LNHDA and CDR2 SQIVND come from the germline V gene (reference sequence). Germline trimming cut 5 bases from V and 4 bases from J; bases unmatched to any gene: 4. CDR3 sequence: CASSSTSGREYNEQFF. The CDR3 nucleotides read TGTGCCAGTAGTTCGACTAGCGGGAGGGAATACAATGAGCAGTTCTTC.

This chain joins TRBV4-1 and TRBJ2-7; 9 positions agree with TRBD2. J was trimmed by 3 bases and V by 1 base; bases with no gene match: 7. The CDR3 extends over 16 amino acids. The germline gives CDR1 MGHRA, CDR2 YSYEKL. The CDR3 nucleotides are TGCGCCAGCAGCCAAGGGGTGGCTAGCGGGATCTACGAGCAGTACTTC. This codes for CASSQGVASGIYEQYF.